The rows below give T cell receptor beta chains drawn from one sample of a study of T-cell memory formation after mild COVID-19. TCRdb recomputed calls from the 5' RACE reads with MiXCR, one row per CDR3 protein. The table lists some 210,000 distinct CDR3 sequences, roughly a tenth of them singletons. Material: PBMCs or a T cell subset sorted from them (not recorded which). These receptors came from a man aged 18-30 years who had mild COVID-19 (a few samples of this study predate the infection). Cell type and time point are not known. Both conserved end residues are part of each CDR3. The D gene is left open where the match is weak. Expanded clones are given a class, and other clones once, few, many or no size at all.

- | - | 13 | TRBJ1-1 | TRBV6-2/TRBV6-3 | TGTGCCACCTTTAGCGATTTGAACACTGAAGCTTTCTTT | CATFSDLNTEAFF
- | - | 14 | TRBJ2-4 | TRBV5-1 | TGCGCCAGCAGCGGCGGAGGGCCCAAAAACATTCAGTACTTC | CASSGGGPKNIQYF
few | - | 14 | TRBJ2-5 | TRBV7-2 | TGTGCCAGCAGCTTTGTAGAGACACTAGGGACCCAGTACTTC | CASSFVETLGTQYF
few | - | 16 | TRBJ1-5 | TRBV2 | TGTGCCAGCAGTTTTAAGGTATACAGCGACAATCAGCCCCAGCATTTT | CASSFKVYSDNQPQHF
many | - | 15 | TRBJ1-1 | TRBV5-6 | TGTGCCAGCAGCCACCGAGGATGGGGAAACACTGAAGCTTTCTTT | CASSHRGWGNTEAFF
few | - | 14 | TRBJ2-7 | TRBV7-2 | TGTGCCAGCAGCTTAGGAGTGACGGGCTACGAGCAGTACTTC | CASSLGVTGYEQYF
many | - | 12 | TRBJ2-3 | TRBV20-1 | TGCAGTGCTAGCAGGGGATCAGATACGCAGTATTTT | CSASRGSDTQYF
- | - | 14 | TRBJ2-2 | TRBV7-9 | TGTGCCAGCAGCTTATGGGGGGATCCCGGGGAGCTGTTTTTT | CASSLWGDPGELFF
few | - | 9 | TRBJ1-2 | TRBV20-1 | TGCAGTGCTAGTTATGCTACCCTCTTC | CSASYATLF
- | TRBD2 | 15 | TRBJ2-3 | TRBV4-2 | TGTGCCAGCAGCCACACGGGGGGGATCACAGATACGCAGTATTTT | CASSHTGGITDTQYF
many | - | 14 | TRBJ2-5 | TRBV18 | TGTGCCAGCTCCCTATTCCGGGGCCAAGAGACCCAGTACTTC | CASSLFRGQETQYF
- | TRBD1 | 14 | TRBJ1-2 | TRBV3-1 | TGTGCCAGCAGCTCCTCGCAGGGGGCCTATGGCTACACCTTC | CASSSSQGAYGYTF
few | - | 11 | TRBJ2-3 | TRBV20-1 | TGCAGTGCTAGAGCCGTGGATACGCAGTATTTT | CSARAVDTQYF
many | - | 15 | TRBJ2-3 | TRBV5-1 | TGCGCCAGCAGGACCCGGGGGGCTCCCACAGATACGCAGTATTTT | CASRTRGAPTDTQYF
- | TRBD2 | 16 | TRBJ2-2 | TRBV12-3/TRBV12-4 | TGTGCCAGCAGTTTGGCGCGGGGGGACCACACCGGGGAGCTGTTTTTT | CASSLARGDHTGELFF
few | TRBD1 | 15 | TRBJ1-1 | TRBV6-6 | TGTGCCAGCAGTCTACAGGGGGTGGGGGGCACTGAAGCTTTCTTT | CASSLQGVGGTEAFF
- | TRBD1 | 16 | TRBJ1-1 | TRBV5-1 | TGCGCCAGCAGCGGGGGACAGGGGAATTTGAACACTGAAGCTTTCTTT | CASSGGQGNLNTEAFF
- | - | 12 | TRBJ1-2 | TRBV20-1 | TGCAGTGCTAGTTCAGGTGGCTATGGCTACACCTTC | CSASSGGYGYTF
few | - | 13 | TRBJ2-4 | TRBV6-2/TRBV6-3 | TGTGCCAGCGCGGGGTCAGCCAAAAACATTCAGTACTTC | CASAGSAKNIQYF
- | TRBD2 | 16 | TRBJ2-5 | TRBV5-1 | TGCGCCAGCAGCACCCCTAGCGGGGGCAACCAAGAGACCCAGTACTTC | CASSTPSGGNQETQYF
- | - | 12 | TRBJ2-5 | TRBV6-2/TRBV6-3 | TGTGCCAGCAGTTACGGGGCAGAGACCCAGTACTTC | CASSYGAETQYF
many | - | 15 | TRBJ2-3 | TRBV7-9 | TGTGCCAGCAGCTTAGGAGGGACCGGCACAGATACGCAGTATTTT | CASSLGGTGTDTQYF
few | TRBD2 | 16 | TRBJ2-3 | TRBV11-2 | TGTGCCAGCAGCCCCTGGACTAGCGGGGGCACAGATACGCAGTATTTT | CASSPWTSGGTDTQYF
few | TRBD1 | 16 | TRBJ1-5 | TRBV28 | TGTGCCACTCGACAGGGCATTTTCTATAGCAATCAGCCCCAGCATTTT | CATRQGIFYSNQPQHF
few | - | 15 | TRBJ1-1 | TRBV9 | TGTGCCAGCAGCGTAGGAACAGGGTGGAACACTGAAGCTTTCTTT | CASSVGTGWNTEAFF
few | TRBD2 | 17 | TRBJ2-1 | TRBV12-3/TRBV12-4 | TGTGCCAGCAGTAGGCTAGCGGGGAAGAGCTCCTACAATGAGCAGTTCTTC | CASSRLAGKSSYNEQFF
few | TRBD1 | 15 | TRBJ1-1 | TRBV7-6 | TGTGCCAGCAGCTTAGTTTTCGGACAGGGCTCCGAAGCTTTCTTT | CASSLVFGQGSEAFF
few | - | 14 | TRBJ2-6 | TRBV20-1 | TGCAGTGCTAGAGACAGCTCTGGGGCCAACGTCCTGACTTTC | CSARDSSGANVLTF
few | - | 14 | TRBJ1-1 | TRBV12-3/TRBV12-4 | TGTGCCAGCAGCTTTATGACAGGTCTCAGCGGGGCTTTCTTT | CASSFMTGLSGAFF
- | TRBD2 | 15 | TRBJ2-7 | TRBV5-4 | TGTGCCAGCAGCTTGGCCACGGGGGGGCCCTACGAGCAGTACTTC | CASSLATGGPYEQYF
few | - | 14 | TRBJ2-2 | TRBV6-6 | TGTGCCAGCAGCCCTAGGCTATCCACCGGGGAGCTGTTTTTT | CASSPRLSTGELFF
few | - | 14 | TRBJ2-1 | TRBV7-9 | TGTGCCAGCAGCAACGTGACAGGCGACAATGAGCAGTTCTTC | CASSNVTGDNEQFF
- | TRBD1 | 17 | TRBJ2-3 | TRBV20-1 | TGCAGTGCTAGTCCTGCCCACGGGACAGGGTCCACAGATACGCAGTATTTT | CSASPAHGTGSTDTQYF
few | - | 14 | TRBJ1-1 | TRBV11-2 | TGTGCCAGCAGCTTCCCCAGGGGAGGCACTGAAGCTTTCTTT | CASSFPRGGTEAFF
- | - | 15 | TRBJ1-4 | TRBV18 | TGTGCCAGCTCACCACTAAAAGGGGACGGTGAAAAACTGTTTTTT | CASSPLKGDGEKLFF
many | TRBD1 | 16 | TRBJ2-3 | TRBV24-1 | TGTGCCACCAGCCCCGGGACAGGGCGCAGCACAGATACGCAGTATTTT | CATSPGTGRSTDTQYF
- | TRBD2 | 16 | TRBJ2-3 | TRBV5-1 | TGCGCCAGCAGCTTGGCAGGCTCCTGGGGGGGAGATACGCAGTATTTT | CASSLAGSWGGDTQYF
many | TRBD2 | 14 | TRBJ2-5 | TRBV11-1 | TGTGCCAGCATCGAATCTTCTAGCGGAGAGACCCAGTACTTC | CASIESSSGETQYF
few | TRBD1 | 12 | TRBJ2-7 | TRBV7-2 | TGTGCCAGCAGCTCGACAGGGAGAGAGCAGTACTTC | CASSSTGREQYF
few | - | 13 | TRBJ2-3 | TRBV12-3/TRBV12-4 | TGTGCCAGCAGTGCCTACCTGGGAGATACGCAGTATTTT | CASSAYLGDTQYF